Listed here are 30 T cell receptor beta chains from one sample, sequenced in a study of human T cells and chemical hapten exposure. The time point: healthy volunteer bleed at 2 weeks. Unfractionated whole blood yielded total RNA. TCRdb ran MiXCR on the RACE reads and lists one entry per CDR3 protein. The sample includes tens of thousands of distinct CDR3 sequences, 4.3% of them seen just once. Sequenced: whole blood. These receptors originate from a female donor in good health. Some clones in this sample may be carry-over from other donors' samples.

In its sample, this clonotype was seen many times. The chain is built from TRBV5-6 and TRBJ2-5, with TRBD2 identical over 8 bases. CDR3 length equals 18 residues. CDR1 and CDR2 from the germline V gene are SGHDT and YYEEEE. J lost 0 bases, V lost 4 bases, and 14 bases had no gene match. CDR3 sequence (DNA): TGTGCCAGCAGCCCCCTAGGCGGTAGCGGGGAGTACCAAGAGACCCAGTACTTC. Translated: CASSPLGGSGEYQETQYF.

Many counts were recorded for this clonotype. This rearrangement joins TRBV28 to TRBJ2-7, with 12 bases identical to TRBD2. Germline CDR1 and CDR2: MDHEN and SYDVKM. Germline trimming cut 0 bases from V and 0 bases from J; bases unmatched to any gene: 0. This CDR3 is built from 16 residues. In nucleotides, the CDR3 is TGTGCCAGCAGTTTATGGACTAGCGGGAGCTCCTACGAGCAGTACTTC. It is translated as CASSLWTSGSSYEQYF. Filled out from reference TRBV28 and TRBJ2-7, the complete variable domain reads DVKVTQSSRYLVKRTGEKVFLECVQDMDHENMFWYRQDPGLGLRLIYFSYDVKMKEKGDIPEGYSVSREKKERFSLILESASTNQTSMYLCASSLWTSGSSYEQYFGPGTRLTVT.

There are many counts of this clonotype. This chain connects TRBV6-5 to TRBJ1-2; a possible D gene is TRBD1 (5 bases). Germline-derived CDR1 and CDR2 are MNHEY and SVGAGI. The CDR3 runs to 17 residues. Trimming cost V 0 bases and J 4 bases, with 18 bases left between them. The DNA of the CDR3 is TGTGCCAGCAGTTACTCGAGTGGGGGGTCCGGGCCCTATGGCTACACCTTC. Amino acid sequence: CASSYSSGGSGPYGYTF.

This clonotype was counted many times. CDR3 nucleotide sequence: TGTGCCAGCAGCTTAGATATGGGTCAGCCCCAGCATTTT. Translation gives CASSLDMGQPQHF. The chain links TRBV7-8 to TRBJ1-5; no reliable D call. This CDR3 has 13 amino acids. V shed 1 base and J shed 6 bases, with 7 bases lying between them. Germline CDR1 and CDR2: SGHVS and FQNEAQ.

This clonotype showed up just a few times. The chain combines TRBV20-1 with TRBJ2-7, with TRBD2 identical over 8 bases. V lost 0 bases, J lost 7 bases, and 5 bases stayed unmatched. The CDR3 contains 13 residues. Germline V CDR1 and CDR2: DFQATT, SNEGSKA (reference sequence). Here the CDR3 reads CSARDREGREQYF. CDR3 DNA sequence: TGCAGTGCTAGAGATCGGGAGGGGAGGGAGCAGTACTTC.

This clonotype occurred many times. This chain uses TRBV2 with TRBJ1-5; D unclear. V shed 3 bases and J shed 4 bases, with 7 bases lying between them. This CDR3 region has 13 residues. CDR1 is SNHLY, CDR2 FYNNEI, per germline. The CDR3 bases are TGTGCCAGCAGTGATGTGTCAAATCAGCCCCAGCATTTT. Its protein is CASSDVSNQPQHF.

This clonotype was counted a few times. CDR3 region: CASSRYLPGGKTEAFF. The CDR3 DNA is TGCGCCAGCAGCCGATATTTGCCAGGGGGCAAGACTGAAGCTTTCTTT. This chain links TRBV4-1 with TRBJ1-1; 8 bases line up with TRBD1. Losses at the gene ends were 4 bases for V and 5 bases for J; bases not matched to a gene: 12. Germline CDR1 is MGHRA and CDR2 is YSYEKL. This CDR3 is built from 16 residues.

This clonotype was counted many times. The chain carries TRBV20-1 and TRBJ1-1; the match to TRBD1 covers 9 bases. The length of the CDR3 is 15 residues. J gave up 11 bases and V 6 bases, and 19 bases lay outside the gene matches. Per the germline V gene, CDR1 is DFQATT and CDR2 is SNEGSKA (reference sequence). The CDR3, as DNA: TGCAGTGCGGACGAACGGGACAGGGTACTCTCTGGGGCTTTCTTT. Translating gives CSADERDRVLSGAFF.

This clonotype was recorded many times. The V call is TRBV20-1, the J call TRBJ2-2; the D is unclear. Germline V lookup: CDR1 DFQATT, CDR2 SNEGSKA (reference sequence). The V end was cut by 0 bases, the J end by 6 bases, with 5 bases between. This CDR3 has 12 amino acids. CDR3 in DNA: TGCAGTGCTAGAGATCGTGCCGGGGAGCTGTTTTTT. It codes for CSARDRAGELFF.

This clonotype was seen at least ten times. This chain links TRBV29-1 with TRBJ2-3, with TRBD2 matching 15 bases. The CDR3 has 17 amino acids. Unmatched junction bases numbered 7, after V lost 6 bases and J lost 0 bases. Germline V gives CDR1 SQVTM, CDR2 ANQGSEA. CDR3 DNA sequence: TGCAGCGTGAGGGGGACTAGCGGGGGGACCAGCACAGATACGCAGTATTTT. Residues: CSVRGTSGGTSTDTQYF.

For this clonotype: A single base separates this from a much larger clone, so it may be a read error. The CDR3 DNA is TGTGCCAGCAGTTTAAACTCCCGGTATTCGCGGTCTAAGTACTTC. It specifies CASSLNSRYSRSKYF. The gene calls are TRBV28 and TRBJ2-7; D is undetermined. The V end was cut by 2 bases, the J end by 11 bases, with 22 bases between. The CDR3 spans 15 residues. Germline-derived CDR1 and CDR2 are MDHEN and SYDVKM.

This clonotype was detected ten times or more. V is TRBV20-1 and J is TRBJ1-1; 8 bases align to TRBD1. The ends lost 6 bases at V and 2 bases at J; junction bases unmatched: 8. The CDR3 runs to 14 residues. CDR1 and CDR2 (germline): DFQATT, SNEGSKA (reference sequence). As DNA, the CDR3 is TGCAGTGCGCATGACAGGGGCTTTAACACTGAAGCTTTCTTT. Translated: CSAHDRGFNTEAFF.

This clonotype was detected a few times. This chain uses TRBV12-3 or TRBV12-4 with TRBJ2-1, with 10 bases fitting TRBD2. The CDR3 runs 15 residues. Germline trimming cut 9 bases from V and 2 bases from J; bases unmatched to any gene: 7. The CDR3: CASSSGGATYNEQFF. The CDR3 region has the DNA TGTGCCAGTTCTAGCGGGGGAGCGACCTACAATGAGCAGTTCTTC.

This clonotype was seen many times. The rearrangement links TRBV20-1 to TRBJ2-3, with TRBD2 matching 9 bases. The trim removed 1 base at V and 2 bases at J, leaving 4 bases unmatched. Germline CDR1 and CDR2: DFQATT and SNEGSKA (reference sequence). This CDR3 contains 15 residues. Here the CDR3 DNA reads TGCAGTGCTAGAGGAAGCGGGGGGTACACAGATACGCAGTATTTT. Amino acids: CSARGSGGYTDTQYF.

This clonotype showed up many times. The V gene is TRBV6-5, the J gene TRBJ1-2; D call uncertain. This CDR3 is 15 amino acids long. V was pared by 5 bases and J by 3 bases, with 16 bases between. The germline gives CDR1 MNHEY, CDR2 SVGAGI. The CDR3 DNA follows: TGTGCCAGCAGTGGGATTTTGGACCAGGACTATGGCTACACCTTC. This translates into CASSGILDQDYGYTF.

This clonotype was counted at least ten times. The rearrangement links TRBV20-1 to TRBJ1-1; no reliable D call. Germline CDR1 reads DFQATT; CDR2 reads SNEGSKA (reference sequence). V was cut by 3 bases and J by 3 bases, with 17 bases left in between. CDR3 length equals 15 residues. In nucleotides, the CDR3 is TGCAGTGCTAGTTCGTCAGGTGCCGTATACACTGAAGCTTTCTTT. Its protein is CSASSSGAVYTEAFF.

The table lists this clonotype with many counts. This chain joins TRBV7-3 and TRBJ1-6; tentative D call: TRBD1 (5 bases). V gave up 1 base and J gave up 14 bases, with 15 bases separating them. From germline, CDR1 is SGHTA and CDR2 FQGTGA. This CDR3 contains 14 residues. The CDR3 bases are TGTGCCAGCAGCTTAATGCATGGGGGTCTGGCCCTCCACTTT. It encodes CASSLMHGGLALHF.

Many counts were recorded for this clonotype. The chain employs TRBV24-1 and TRBJ1-4; D is undetermined. Germline V CDR1 and CDR2: KGHDR, SFDVKD. This CDR3 is built from 11 residues. The V gene lost 7 bases and the J gene lost 5 bases, with 4 bases spanning the gap. The CDR3 DNA sequence: TGTGCCACCAGATTAAATGAAAAACTGTTTTTT. Residues: CATRLNEKLFF.

This clonotype was observed many times. The rearrangement joins TRBV9 to TRBJ2-1; D is undetermined. Germline assignment: CDR1 SGDLS and CDR2 YYNGEE. With 1 base removed from V and 7 bases from J, the gap between germline ends came to 3 bases. This CDR3 region has 11 residues. As DNA, the CDR3 is TGTGCCAGCAGCGTAAGAAATGAGCAGTTCTTC. Amino acids: CASSVRNEQFF.

The sample holds many counts of this clonotype. The chain carries TRBV20-1 and TRBJ2-1; tentative D call: TRBD2 (6 bases). With 0 bases removed from V and 12 bases from J, the gap between germline ends came to 15 bases. CDR3 size: 13 residues. Germline V CDR1 and CDR2: DFQATT, SNEGSKA (reference sequence). CDR3 region: CSARDQGLPRQFF. In DNA form, the CDR3 reads TGCAGTGCTAGAGATCAGGGACTCCCCAGGCAGTTCTTC.

The chain employs TRBV5-1 and TRBJ2-1; 8 bases are a match to TRBD2. J was trimmed by 8 bases and V by 3 bases; bases with no gene match: 10. Germline values: CDR1 SGHRS, CDR2 YFSETQ. CDR3 length equals 15 residues. The chain's CDR3 is CASSSRLAGYDEQFF. Here the CDR3 DNA reads TGCGCCAGCAGCTCTAGGCTAGCGGGTTACGATGAGCAGTTCTTC.

The J gene is TRBJ1-2, the V gene TRBV4-1; possibly TRBD1 for D (5 bases). Trimming left V 2 bases short and J 4 bases short, with 11 bases between. Germline CDR1 MGHRA, CDR2 YSYEKL. The CDR3 contains 14 residues. The CDR3 reads CASSQPEGIYGYTF. DNA for the CDR3: TGCGCCAGCAGCCAACCGGAGGGGATCTATGGCTACACCTTC.

This clonotype was seen repeatedly, ten times or more. V and J are TRBV6-6 and TRBJ1-2; D remains ambiguous. This CDR3 comprises 13 residues. Germline V lookup: CDR1 MNHNY, CDR2 SVGAGI (reference sequence). The V and J ends lost 7 bases and 8 bases respectively, with 17 bases between them. This CDR3 reads CASKVDQLGGYTF. CDR3 sequence (DNA): TGTGCCAGCAAGGTGGACCAGCTCGGGGGCTACACCTTC.

This clonotype has at least ten counts. CDR3 sequence reads: CSARGPVAPSTDTQYF. DNA of the CDR3: TGCAGTGCTAGAGGCCCAGTGGCCCCTAGCACAGATACGCAGTATTTT. The chain couples TRBV20-1 to TRBJ2-3; D not resolved. V shed 1 base and J shed 0 bases, with 14 bases lying between them. This CDR3 is built from 16 residues. In germline, CDR1 is DFQATT, CDR2 SNEGSKA (reference sequence).

This clonotype was counted at least ten times. The J gene is TRBJ2-7, the V gene TRBV12-3 or TRBV12-4; no firm D call. Trimming removed 5 bases at V and 1 base at J, with 3 bases between. This CDR3 contains 11 residues. The DNA for the CDR3 is TGTGCCAGCAGTGGATCCTACGAGCAGTACTTC. Protein sequence: CASSGSYEQYF.

This clonotype occurred many times. The chain links TRBV7-2 to TRBJ1-5, with TRBD1 as a possible D gene (5 bases). Germline V gene lookup returns CDR1 SGHTA and CDR2 FQGNSA. V was clipped by 1 base and J by 1 base, with 11 bases between them. This CDR3 has 16 amino acids. The CDR3 coding sequence is TGTGCCAGCAGCTTAGACGCGGGGGGAAGCAATCAGCCCCAGCATTTT. It translates to CASSLDAGGSNQPQHF.

This clonotype came up many times. The V and J genes are TRBV3-1 and TRBJ1-1; TRBD1 aligns across 8 bases. The trim removed 3 bases at V and 6 bases at J, leaving 6 bases unmatched. Germline V gene data show CDR1 as LGHDT and CDR2 as YNNKEL (reference sequence). CDR3 length: 14 amino acids. This chain's CDR3 is CASSHPGGRSEAFF. As DNA, the CDR3 is TGTGCCAGCAGCCACCCAGGGGGCAGGTCTGAAGCTTTCTTT.

This clonotype has at least ten counts. The chain carries TRBV12-3 or TRBV12-4 and TRBJ1-5; D remains unclear. This CDR3 contains 13 residues. V lost 6 bases and J 0 bases, leaving 6 bases between the germline ends. The CDR3 loop reads CASRGSSNQPQHF. The CDR3 DNA is TGTGCCAGCAGGGGGTCTAGCAATCAGCCCCAGCATTTT.

The V and J genes are TRBV6-1 and TRBJ2-3, with 11 bases that match TRBD2. This CDR3 contains 15 residues. V shed 2 bases, J shed 5 bases, and the junction held 3 bases outside the gene matches. From germline, CDR1 is MNHNS and CDR2 SASEGT. CDR3 sequence reads: CASSEFSGGVDTQYF. In nucleotides, the CDR3 is TGTGCCAGCAGTGAATTTAGCGGGGGGGTAGATACGCAGTATTTT.

There are many counts of this clonotype. The J gene is TRBJ1-1, the V gene TRBV11-3, with 10 bases fitting TRBD1. V shed 3 bases, J shed 2 bases, and the junction held 3 bases outside the gene matches. CDR1 is SGHNT and CDR2 is YENEEA in the germline V gene. The CDR3 has 15 residues. CDR3 nucleotides: TGTGCCAGCAGCTTTGGACAGGGGGGAAACACTGAAGCTTTCTTT. Protein product: CASSFGQGGNTEAFF.